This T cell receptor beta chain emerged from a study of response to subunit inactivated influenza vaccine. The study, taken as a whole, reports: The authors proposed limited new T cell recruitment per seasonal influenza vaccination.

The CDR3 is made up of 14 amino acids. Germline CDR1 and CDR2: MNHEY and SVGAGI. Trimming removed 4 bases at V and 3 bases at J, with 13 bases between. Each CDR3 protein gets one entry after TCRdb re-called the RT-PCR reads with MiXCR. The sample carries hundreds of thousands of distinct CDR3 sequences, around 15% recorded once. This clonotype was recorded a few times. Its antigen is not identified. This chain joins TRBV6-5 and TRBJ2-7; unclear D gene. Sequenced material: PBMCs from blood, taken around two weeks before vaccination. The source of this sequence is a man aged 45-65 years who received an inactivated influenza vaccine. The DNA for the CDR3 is TGTGCCAGCAGTTCAGTGACAATTAACTACGAGCAGTACTTC. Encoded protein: CASSSVTINYEQYF.